This is a list of T cell receptor beta chains from one sample in a study of blood T cells in healthy people across ages. Via MiXCR, TCRdb re-called the 5' RACE reads, giving one row per CDR3 protein. The sample lists about 1.7 million distinct CDR3 sequences, under 30% seen once, with more than 6% in the top ten. The sample taken for sequencing was blood. The receptors were sampled from a young woman in good health. Each CDR3 is given with its conserved first and last residue. Each record gives: clone size, J gene, V gene, CDR3 length, D gene, CDR3 DNA, CDR3 protein. The D gene is left open where the match is weak. Size tells how often a clone was seen (once, few, many) or the class of an expanded clone, and some rows leave it out.

>few|TRBJ1-6|TRBV28|15|-
TGTGCCAGCAGTTTTTGGCCAGGGCGTAATTCACCCCTCCACTTT
CASSFWPGRNSPLHF
>many|TRBJ2-1|TRBV10-3|13|-
TGTGCCATCAGTTACTCGAATTGGAGTGAGCAGTTCTTC
CAISYSNWSEQFF
>-|TRBJ1-1|TRBV27|13|-
TGTGCCAGCAGAGGAGGACAGATTCGGACGGCTTTCTTT
CASRGGQIRTAFF
>few|TRBJ2-1|TRBV9|14|-
TGTGCCAGCAGCGTAGAGACTTCCTACAATGAGCAGTTCTTC
CASSVETSYNEQFF
>many|TRBJ2-7|TRBV12-3/TRBV12-4|14|TRBD1
TGTGCCAGCAGTACCGGGACAGGGTCCTACGAGCAGTACTTC
CASSTGTGSYEQYF
>many|TRBJ2-7|TRBV20-1|14|-
TGCAGTGCTAGGTTAGGGCTTCCCACCTACGAGCAGTACTTC
CSARLGLPTYEQYF
>-|TRBJ1-4|TRBV12-3/TRBV12-4|14|-
TGTGCCAGCAGTTTAGACGGACAGACTGAAAAACTGTTTTTT
CASSLDGQTEKLFF
>-|TRBJ1-1|TRBV12-3/TRBV12-4|16|-
TGTGCCAGCAGTCGGCGACGGATTCTCCTTGAAGAGGAAGCTTTCTTT
CASSRRRILLEEEAFF
>many|TRBJ2-7|TRBV18|13|-
TGTGCCAGCAGTCCCGGGGTCTCCTACGAGCAGTACTTC
CASSPGVSYEQYF
>many|TRBJ2-3|TRBV3-1|12|-
TGTGCCAGCAGCCAAGACGCAGATACGCAGTATTTT
CASSQDADTQYF
>-|TRBJ2-1|TRBV6-5|14|-
TGTGCCAGCAGTGACCGGGACTTCCAAGAGACCCAGTTCTTC
CASSDRDFQETQFF
>many|TRBJ2-5|TRBV29-1|13|-
TGCAGCGTTGAGGGTCGGCTTCAAGAGACCCAGTACTTC
CSVEGRLQETQYF
>-|TRBJ2-2|TRBV20-1|15|TRBD2
TGCAGTGCTAGAGTGCTAGCGGGAGTTACCGGGGAGCTGTTTTTT
CSARVLAGVTGELFF
>-|TRBJ2-7|TRBV20-1|13|-
TGCAGTGCTCAAAGCCCGATAGATTACGAGCAGTACTTC
CSAQSPIDYEQYF
>few|TRBJ2-3|TRBV7-6|15|-
TGTGCCAGCAGCGGGGTTGGGGACATCACAGATACGCAGTATTTT
CASSGVGDITDTQYF
>few|TRBJ2-7|TRBV28|14|-
TGTGCCAGCAGTTTACCCAGGACAACCTACGAGCAGTACTTC
CASSLPRTTYEQYF
>few|TRBJ2-3|TRBV18|13|-
TGTGCCAGCTCACCAATTTTGACAGATACGCAGTATTTT
CASSPILTDTQYF
>few|TRBJ2-1|TRBV12-3/TRBV12-4|16|-
TGTGCCAGCAGTTTATTGACGGGTCCCTCCTACAATGAGCAGTTCTTC
CASSLLTGPSYNEQFF
>-|TRBJ2-3|TRBV9|17|TRBD1
TGTGCCAGCAGCTTCAGGACAGGCGGCCATTACACAGATACGCAGTATTTT
CASSFRTGGHYTDTQYF
>-|TRBJ2-2|TRBV15|14|TRBD1
TGTGCCACCAGGGACAGGGTGACTACCGGGGAGCTGTTTTTT
CATRDRVTTGELFF
>few|TRBJ1-1|TRBV6-7|13|-
TGTGCCAGCAGTTACTGGGGGTTCACTGAAGCTTTCTTT
CASSYWGFTEAFF
>many|TRBJ1-6|TRBV5-6|15|-
TGTGCCAGCAGCTTGGGGGGGACGGGGAATTCACCCCTCCACTTT
CASSLGGTGNSPLHF
>few|TRBJ2-6|TRBV9|17|-
TGTGCCAGCAGCGTAGAGGTTAGAGTTTCTGGGGCCAACGTCCTGACTTTC
CASSVEVRVSGANVLTF
>few|TRBJ2-7|TRBV6-1|17|-
TGTGCCAGCAGAGAAACACGGCGCGAGGGCCGGTCCTACGAGCAGTACTTC
CASRETRREGRSYEQYF
>few|TRBJ2-3|TRBV3-1|17|TRBD1
TGTGCCAGCAGCCGTGACTGGACCTTACAGGGGACAGATACGCAGTATTTT
CASSRDWTLQGTDTQYF
>-|TRBJ2-2|TRBV28|13|TRBD1
TGTGCCGCCAGGGACAGTAACACCGGGGAGCTGTTTTTT
CAARDSNTGELFF
>-|TRBJ2-5|TRBV28|13|TRBD1
TGTGCCAGCAGATACCGGGACAGGGAGACCCAGTACTTC
CASRYRDRETQYF
>few|TRBJ2-5|TRBV7-8|17|TRBD2
TGTGCCAGCAGTTACGAGGGTGTGGGCGGGAGCAAGGAGACCCAGTACTTC
CASSYEGVGGSKETQYF
>-|TRBJ2-2|TRBV4-2|16|TRBD2
TGTGCCAGCCGCGGGGGGGGTAGGGAATTTGGCGGGGAGCTGTTTTTT
CASRGGGREFGGELFF
>-|TRBJ1-2|TRBV27|13|TRBD1
TGTGCCAGCAGAGTCCAGGGGGCGCGGGGCTACACCTTC
CASRVQGARGYTF
>-|TRBJ1-2|TRBV20-1|13|-
TGCAGTGCTAGTGCAGGGAGGGACTATGGCTACACCTTC
CSASAGRDYGYTF
>-|TRBJ1-1|TRBV28|13|-
TGTGCCAGCAGTTTATCGTCTTGGGGTCAGGCTTTCTTT
CASSLSSWGQAFF
>few|TRBJ1-2|TRBV7-9|14|-
TGTGCCAGCAGCTTAGACGCGGGGCGGGGTGGCTACACCTTC
CASSLDAGRGGYTF
>-|TRBJ2-1|TRBV12-3/TRBV12-4|14|TRBD2
TGTGCCAGCAGTGAGACTAGCGGGAGGCCCGGGCAGTTCTTC
CASSETSGRPGQFF
>few|TRBJ2-1|TRBV20-1|13|TRBD2
TGCAGTGCTAGTCAGGCTAGCGGGGGTGAGCAGTTCTTC
CSASQASGGEQFF
>-|TRBJ1-2|TRBV3-1|15|-
TGTGCCAGCAGCCAAGGGGCACAGCCCCTCTATGGCTACACCTTC
CASSQGAQPLYGYTF
>-|TRBJ1-2|TRBV29-1|12|-
TGCAGCGTTGCAAGCGCGAAGGGTGGCTACACCTTC
CSVASAKGGYTF